The 18 T cell receptor beta chains given below trace back to one sample, sequenced in a study of control samples from healthy donors and cancer patients. The assay was immunoSEQ multiplex PCR, and TCRdb's table has in-frame clones only and misses some. This table has some 140,000 clones, more than 85% appearing once. Sequencing was carried out using blood. The receptors stem from a woman in her 30s in good health.

V is TRBV19 and J is TRBJ2-2, with 8 bases that match TRBD2. The junction had 11 bases not matched to a gene; V was cut back by 3 bases and J by 5 bases. Germline CDR1 and CDR2: LNHDA and SQIVND (reference sequence). The CDR3 sequence is 17 residues long. CDR3 loop: CASSISFQRERTGELFF. The CDR3 DNA reads as TGTGCCAGTAGTATCTCGTTCCAGCGGGAGAGGACCGGGGAGCTGTTTTTT.

This rearrangement joins TRBV28 to TRBJ1-2; TRBD1 is a possible D gene (6 bases). Germline assignment: CDR1 MDHEN and CDR2 SYDVKM. The CDR3 sequence is 13 residues long. V lost 7 bases and J 3 bases, leaving 12 bases between the germline ends. The CDR3 DNA sequence: TGTGCCAGCACCGTAGGACAGTACTATGGCTACACCTTC. Amino acids: CASTVGQYYGYTF.

This chain links TRBV6-5 with TRBJ2-7; 8 bases align to TRBD1. Germline values: CDR1 MNHEY, CDR2 SVGAGI. CDR3 length: 14 amino acids. The V segment lost 7 bases and the J segment 3 bases; nucleotides outside the gene matches: 8. The CDR3 DNA sequence: TGTGCCAGCAAGCCCAGGACAGGGCGCTACGAGCAGTACTTC. It yields the protein CASKPRTGRYEQYF.

The chain combines TRBV18 with TRBJ2-7; 8 bases are shared with TRBD1. The CDR3 length is 14 residues. CDR1 and CDR2 from the germline V gene are KGHSH and LQKENI. J was trimmed by 5 bases and V by 3 bases; bases with no gene match: 6. Here the CDR3 DNA reads TGTGCCAGCTCACCCTCAGGGGGCCAGAACGAGCAGTACTTC. Translated: CASSPSGGQNEQYF.

The chain combines TRBV6-5 with TRBJ1-5; 10 positions match TRBD1. Germline V gene sequence: CDR1 MNHEY, CDR2 SVGAGI. Trimming took 6 bases from V and 7 from J; bases not matched to a gene: 9. The CDR3 covers 15 residues. DNA for the CDR3: TGTGCCAGCAGACCCGGGACAGGGGATTTCCAGCCCCAGCATTTT. Its translation is CASRPGTGDFQPQHF.

Only a few counts were recorded for this clone. V usage is TRBV29-1 and J usage is TRBJ2-7; unclear D gene. The CDR3 contains 16 residues. The germline V gene encodes CDR1 SQVTM and CDR2 ANQGSEA. V lost 2 bases to trimming and J lost 3 bases, with 20 bases between them. In DNA, the CDR3 is TGCAGCGTTGAAAATATCGCAGGACCAAGTGGCTACGAGCAGTACTTC. This sequence encodes CSVENIAGPSGYEQYF.

V and J are TRBV13 and TRBJ1-1, with D tentatively TRBD1 (6 bases). Trimming removed 4 bases from V and 8 bases from J, with 11 bases in between. Per the germline V gene, CDR1 is PRHDT and CDR2 is FYEKMQ (reference sequence). CDR3 length: 12 amino acids. The CDR3 DNA reads TGTGCCAGCAGCTGGTGGGGGGCGGAAGCTTTCTTT. Translating gives CASSWWGAEAFF.

The rearrangement links TRBV7-9 to TRBJ1-6; 7 positions agree with TRBD1. The germline V gene has CDR1 SEHNR and CDR2 FQNEAQ (reference sequence). Unmatched junction bases numbered 8, after V lost 2 bases and J lost 10 bases. This CDR3 region has 15 residues. The chain's CDR3 is CASSLTGTAGSPLHF. The DNA for the CDR3 is TGTGCCAGCAGCTTAACCGGGACAGCTGGGTCACCCCTCCACTTT.

This clone is a singleton in its sample. The chain is built from TRBV3-1 (or the pseudogene TRBV3-2) and TRBJ2-3; 10 nucleotides line up with TRBD2. Trimming took 2 bases from V and 6 from J; bases not matched to a gene: 5. This CDR3 contains 15 residues. Germline V lookup: CDR1 LGHDT, CDR2 YNNKEL (reference sequence). The CDR3 reads CASSQPGLASDTQYF. The CDR3 region has the DNA TGTGCCAGCAGCCAACCGGGACTAGCGTCGGATACGCAGTATTTT.

Comment on this clone: At one of its ends the junction is not consistent with the germline gene, which may arise from a read error. The rearrangement joins TRBV24-1 to TRBJ2-7; the D is unclear. Per germline, CDR1 KGHDR and CDR2 SFDVKD. The CDR3 sequence is 9 residues long. CDR3 coding DNA: TGTGCCACCAGTGCTGCGCACGTCTTC. Amino acids: CATSAAHVF.

This clone came up once. CDR3 loop: CASSIVRLLGQSNQPQHF. CDR3 nucleotides: TGTGCCAGTAGTATAGTACGGCTACTGGGTCAAAGCAATCAGCCCCAGCATTTT. The chain employs TRBV19 and TRBJ1-5; D gene unclear. In germline, CDR1 is LNHDA, CDR2 SQIVND (reference sequence). V lost 1 base and J 1 base, leaving 17 bases between the germline ends. The CDR3 runs 18 residues.

This clone was seen more than once but under ten times. V usage is TRBV7-2 and J usage is TRBJ2-3; 7 bases agree with TRBD2. CDR1 is SGHTA, CDR2 FQGNSA, per germline. This CDR3 is 15 amino acids long. The J segment lost 2 bases and the V segment lost 3 bases, leaving 5 bases of the junction unmatched. The CDR3 loop reads CASSFRRGTTDTQYF. The CDR3 DNA reads as TGTGCCAGCAGCTTTAGGCGGGGGACCACAGATACGCAGTATTTT.

This chain connects TRBV10-3 to TRBJ2-3; D is perhaps TRBD1 or TRBD2 (5 bases each). The CDR3 sequence is 17 residues long. Trimming removed 0 bases from V and 4 bases from J, with 17 bases in between. CDR1 ENHRY and CDR2 SYGVKD come from the germline V gene. The CDR3 loop is CAISESGAPQRADTQYF. The CDR3 bases are TGTGCCATCAGTGAGTCCGGGGCCCCTCAAAGGGCAGATACGCAGTATTTT.

This chain connects TRBV11-2 to TRBJ2-5, with D possibly called TRBD1 or TRBD2 (5 bases each). Trimming took 2 bases from V and 5 from J, leaving 15 bases between them. The germline CDR1 and CDR2 sequences are SGHAT and FQNNGV. This CDR3 is 15 amino acids long. The CDR3 bases are TGTGCCAGCAGCTTAATCCGTGGGGGTAGGGAGACCCAGTACTTC. This codes for CASSLIRGGRETQYF.

This chain links TRBV18 with TRBJ2-1; D gene unclear. V shed 6 bases and J shed 5 bases, with 11 bases lying between them. CDR1 is KGHSH and CDR2 is LQKENI in the germline V gene. The CDR3 length is 13 residues. CDR3 protein: CASSPVGDNEQFF. CDR3 coding DNA: TGTGCCAGCTCCCCGGTTGGGGACAATGAGCAGTTCTTC.

This rearrangement joins TRBV3-1 (or the pseudogene TRBV3-2) to TRBJ2-7; D not certain. The CDR3 loop spans 15 amino acids. Germline V gives CDR1 LGHDT, CDR2 YNNKEL (reference sequence). Trimming stripped 0 bases from V and 1 base from J, with 10 bases between. In nucleotides, the CDR3 is TGTGCCAGCAGCCAAGATGTGGCCAGTTCCTACGAGCAGTACTTC. It translates to CASSQDVASSYEQYF.

The chain has TRBV27 and TRBJ1-6; D might be TRBD1 (6 bases). CDR3 size: 17 residues. Germline CDR1 is MNHEY and CDR2 is SMNVEV (reference sequence). V lost 4 bases and J lost 10, with 23 bases in between. The CDR3 DNA reads as TGTGCCAGCAGTTGGTCCTTTCAGGGGCTGGGGGGGTCACCCCTCCACTTT. This translates into CASSWSFQGLGGSPLHF.

The CDR3: CASSITALEPQHF. The CDR3 DNA sequence: TGTGCCAGTAGTATAACTGCTTTGGAGCCCCAGCATTTT. The V call is TRBV19, the J call TRBJ1-5, with D unresolved. Trimming took off 2 bases at V and 8 bases at J, with 10 bases between the two ends. Germline V gene data show CDR1 as LNHDA and CDR2 as SQIVND (reference sequence). This CDR3 has 13 residues.